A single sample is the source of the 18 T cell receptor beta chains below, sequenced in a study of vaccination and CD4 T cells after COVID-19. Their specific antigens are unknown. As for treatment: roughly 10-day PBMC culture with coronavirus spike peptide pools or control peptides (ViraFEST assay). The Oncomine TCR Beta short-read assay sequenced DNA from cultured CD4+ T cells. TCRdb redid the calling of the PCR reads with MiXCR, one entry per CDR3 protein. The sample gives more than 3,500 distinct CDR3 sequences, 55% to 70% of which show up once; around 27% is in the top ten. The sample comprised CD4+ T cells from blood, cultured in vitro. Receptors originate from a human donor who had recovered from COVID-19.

This chain's CDR3 is CASSFKETQYF. The CDR3 DNA is TGTGCCAGCAGCTTTAAAGAGACCCAGTACTTC. V is TRBV7-2 and J is TRBJ2-5; no clear D. The CDR3 sequence is 11 residues long. The germline V gene encodes CDR1 SGHTA and CDR2 FQGNSA. V dropped 3 bases and J dropped 3 bases, with 2 bases sitting between them.

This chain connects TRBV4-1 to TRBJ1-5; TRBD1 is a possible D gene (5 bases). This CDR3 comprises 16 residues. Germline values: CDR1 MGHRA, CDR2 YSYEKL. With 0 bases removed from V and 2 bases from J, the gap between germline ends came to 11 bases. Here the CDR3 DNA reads TGCGCCAGCAGCCAAGATACCAGGGACGGCAATCAGCCCCAGCATTTT. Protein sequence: CASSQDTRDGNQPQHF.

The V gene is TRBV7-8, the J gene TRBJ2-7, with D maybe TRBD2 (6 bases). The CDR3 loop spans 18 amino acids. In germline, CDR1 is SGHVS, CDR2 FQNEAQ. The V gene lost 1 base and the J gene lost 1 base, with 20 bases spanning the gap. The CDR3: CASSLGSGVEHFSYEQYF. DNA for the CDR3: TGTGCCAGCAGCTTAGGGTCGGGGGTTGAACATTTTTCCTACGAGCAGTACTTC.

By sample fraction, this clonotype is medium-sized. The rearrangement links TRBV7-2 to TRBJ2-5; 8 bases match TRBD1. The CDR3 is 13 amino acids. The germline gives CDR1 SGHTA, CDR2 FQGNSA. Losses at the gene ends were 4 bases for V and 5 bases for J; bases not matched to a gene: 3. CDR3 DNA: TGTGCCAGCAGCTGGAACAGGGGGGAGACCCAGTACTTC. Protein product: CASSWNRGETQYF.

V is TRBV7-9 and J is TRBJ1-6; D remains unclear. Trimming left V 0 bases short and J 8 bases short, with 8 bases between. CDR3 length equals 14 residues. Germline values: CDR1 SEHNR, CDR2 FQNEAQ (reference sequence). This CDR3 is CASSLAGPHSPLHF. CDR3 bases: TGTGCCAGCAGCTTAGCCGGTCCCCATTCACCCCTCCACTTT. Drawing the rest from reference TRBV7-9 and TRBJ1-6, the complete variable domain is DTGVSQNPRHKITKRGQNVTFRCDPISEHNRLYWYRQTLGQGPEFLTYFQNEAQLEKSRLLSDRFSAERPKGSFSTLEIQRTEQGDSAMYLCASSLAGPHSPLHFGNGTRLTVT.

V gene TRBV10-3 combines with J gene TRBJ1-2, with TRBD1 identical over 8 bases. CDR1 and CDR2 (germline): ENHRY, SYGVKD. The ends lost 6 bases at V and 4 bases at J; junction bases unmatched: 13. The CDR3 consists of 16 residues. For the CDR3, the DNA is TGTGCCATCAGGGAATGGACAGGGCTGATTGCCTATGGCTACACCTTC. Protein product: CAIREWTGLIAYGYTF.

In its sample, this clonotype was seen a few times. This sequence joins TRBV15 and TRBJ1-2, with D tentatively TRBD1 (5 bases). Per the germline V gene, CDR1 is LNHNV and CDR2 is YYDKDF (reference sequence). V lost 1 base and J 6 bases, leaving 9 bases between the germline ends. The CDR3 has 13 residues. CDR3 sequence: CATSRGAGNGYTF. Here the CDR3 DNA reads TGTGCCACCAGCAGAGGAGCAGGGAATGGCTACACCTTC.

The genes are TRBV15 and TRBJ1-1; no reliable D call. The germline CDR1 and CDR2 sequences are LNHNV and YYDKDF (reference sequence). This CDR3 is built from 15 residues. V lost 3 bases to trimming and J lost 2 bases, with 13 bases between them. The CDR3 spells CATSRLGLGNTEAFF. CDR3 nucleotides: TGTGCCACCAGCAGGCTAGGGCTAGGCAACACTGAAGCTTTCTTT.

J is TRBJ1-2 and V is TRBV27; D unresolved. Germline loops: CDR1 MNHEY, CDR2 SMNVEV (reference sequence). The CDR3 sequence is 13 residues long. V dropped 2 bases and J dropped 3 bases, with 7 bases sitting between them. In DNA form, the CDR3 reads TGTGCCAGCAGTTTAAACGGGGACTATGGCTACACCTTC. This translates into CASSLNGDYGYTF.

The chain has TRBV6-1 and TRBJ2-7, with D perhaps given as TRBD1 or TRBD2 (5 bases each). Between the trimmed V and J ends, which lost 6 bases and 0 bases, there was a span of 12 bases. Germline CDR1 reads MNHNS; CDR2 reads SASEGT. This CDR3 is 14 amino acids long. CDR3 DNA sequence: TGTGCCAGCAGGGGGACCGACAGCTCCTACGAGCAGTACTTC. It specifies CASRGTDSSYEQYF.

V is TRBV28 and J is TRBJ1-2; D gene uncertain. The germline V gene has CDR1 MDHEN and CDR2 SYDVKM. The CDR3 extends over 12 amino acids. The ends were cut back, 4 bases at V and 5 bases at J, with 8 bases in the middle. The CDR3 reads CASSWRKYGYTF. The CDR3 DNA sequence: TGTGCCAGCAGTTGGAGGAAGTATGGCTACACCTTC.

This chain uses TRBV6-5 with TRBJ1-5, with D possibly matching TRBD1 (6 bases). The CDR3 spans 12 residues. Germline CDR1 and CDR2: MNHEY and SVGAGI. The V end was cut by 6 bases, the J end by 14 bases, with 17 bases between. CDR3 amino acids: CASSYGQSREHF. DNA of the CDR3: TGTGCCAGCAGCTACGGACAGTCCAGGGAGCATTTT.

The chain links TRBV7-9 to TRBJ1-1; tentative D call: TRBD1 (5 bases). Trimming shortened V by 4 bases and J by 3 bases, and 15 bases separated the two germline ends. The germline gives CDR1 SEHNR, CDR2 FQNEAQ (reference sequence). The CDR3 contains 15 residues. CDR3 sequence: CASSSRQGGHTEAFF. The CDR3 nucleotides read TGTGCCAGCAGCTCGAGGCAGGGAGGTCACACTGAAGCTTTCTTT.

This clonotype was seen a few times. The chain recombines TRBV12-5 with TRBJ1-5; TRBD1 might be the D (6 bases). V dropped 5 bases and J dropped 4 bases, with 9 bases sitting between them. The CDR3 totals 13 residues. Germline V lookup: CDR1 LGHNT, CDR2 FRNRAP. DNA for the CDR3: TGTGCTAGTGGTCGAACAGGGAATCAGCCCCAGCATTTT. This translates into CASGRTGNQPQHF. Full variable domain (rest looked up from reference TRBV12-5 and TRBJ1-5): DARVTQTPRHKVTEMGQEVTMRCQPILGHNTVFWYRQTMMQGLELLAYFRNRAPLDDSGMPKDRFSAEMPDATLATLKIQPSEPRDSAVYFCASGRTGNQPQHFGDGTRLSIL.

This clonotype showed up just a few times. CDR3 sequence reads: CASSSTGPLGGYTF. The CDR3 nucleotides are TGTGCCAGCAGCTCAACAGGGCCCCTAGGTGGCTACACCTTC. The gene calls are TRBV5-8 and TRBJ1-2, with a tentative D call TRBD1 (6 bases). The CDR3 has 14 residues. Germline assignment: CDR1 SGHTS and CDR2 YDEGEE. V lost 3 bases and J 7 bases, leaving 16 bases between the germline ends.

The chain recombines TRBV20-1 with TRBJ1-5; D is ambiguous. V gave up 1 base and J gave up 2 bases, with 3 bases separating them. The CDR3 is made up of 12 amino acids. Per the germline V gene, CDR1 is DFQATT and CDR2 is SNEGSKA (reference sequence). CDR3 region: CSARGGNQPQHF. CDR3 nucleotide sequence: TGCAGTGCTAGAGGCGGCAATCAGCCCCAGCATTTT.

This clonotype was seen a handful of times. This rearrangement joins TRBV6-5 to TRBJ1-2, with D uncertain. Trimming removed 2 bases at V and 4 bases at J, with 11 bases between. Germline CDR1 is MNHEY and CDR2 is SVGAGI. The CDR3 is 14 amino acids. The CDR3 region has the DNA TGTGCCAGCAGTTACGGACGAGGCAGCTATGGCTACACCTTC. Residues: CASSYGRGSYGYTF.

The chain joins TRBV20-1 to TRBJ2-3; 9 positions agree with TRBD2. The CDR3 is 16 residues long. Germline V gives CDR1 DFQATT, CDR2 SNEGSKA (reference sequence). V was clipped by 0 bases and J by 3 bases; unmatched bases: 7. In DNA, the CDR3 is TGCAGTGCTAGAGATCCGGCGGGGGGGAGGACAGATACGCAGTATTTT. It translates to CSARDPAGGRTDTQYF.